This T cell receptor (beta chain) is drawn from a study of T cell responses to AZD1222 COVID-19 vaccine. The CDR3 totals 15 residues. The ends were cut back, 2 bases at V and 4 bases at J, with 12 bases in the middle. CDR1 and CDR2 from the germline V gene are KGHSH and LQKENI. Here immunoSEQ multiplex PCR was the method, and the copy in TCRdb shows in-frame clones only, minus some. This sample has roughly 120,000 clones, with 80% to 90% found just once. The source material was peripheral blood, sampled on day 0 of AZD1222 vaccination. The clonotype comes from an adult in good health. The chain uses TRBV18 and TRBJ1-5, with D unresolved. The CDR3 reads CASSPEQLLNQPQHF. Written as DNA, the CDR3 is TGTGCCAGCTCACCAGAACAGCTACTTAATCAGCCCCAGCATTTT.